This TCR beta chain appears in the sequencing data of a study of cytomegalovirus exposure and HLA in healthy donors. Broader study findings: Sequencing had likely introduced a cluster of highly shared sequence variants as an artifact. Testing in vitro showed a few CMV-associated chains specific for CMV antigens. The study put some 150 TCR beta chains on its list as cytomegalovirus-associated. CMV serostatus was the sole immune exposure information available.

The primer mix had 60 Vbeta and 13 Jbeta primers. The table came from immunoSEQ multiplex PCR; TCRdb's copy has only in-frame clones and leaves some out. Seen here are 150,000 to 200,000 clones, about 85% observed once, and the top ten hold 1.9%. For this clone: Antigen specificity is unknown.

There are 15 residues in the CDR3. The germline V gene encodes CDR1 SGHRS and CDR2 YFSETQ. Trimming at V came to 4 bases and at J to 5 bases, leaving 7 bases not matched to a gene. V and J are TRBV5-1 and TRBJ2-4; 9 bases are a match to TRBD1. The material sequenced was PBMCs. This TCR derives from a man younger than 35 in good health and CMV-seronegative. The CDR3 DNA is TGCGCCAGCAGCGGCGGGACAGGGTTCGAAAACATTCAGTACTTC. Amino acids: CASSGGTGFENIQYF.